This T cell receptor (beta chain) was sequenced in a study of early T cells in non-severe SARS-CoV-2 infection. About the study: Bulk RNA from unsorted whole blood was sequenced; chains were unpaired.

For this clonotype: Antigen specificity is unknown.

General study findings and limits: Private and CD4 specificities were missed by VDJdb matching, skewed to anti-spike CD8.

Molecules of cDNA were individually given unique molecular identifiers that were attached to them. TCRdb independently ran MiXCR on the 5' RACE reads; one entry per CDR3 protein. This table has tens of thousands of distinct CDR3 sequences, around 9.6% appearing once. The receptor comes from an adult who was a healthcare worker with PCR-confirmed SARS-CoV-2 infection or an uninfected control (not recorded which). The sequencing here drew on whole blood, taken at baseline.

The CDR3 sequence is CASSDRLAKNIQYF. As DNA, the CDR3 is TGTGCCAGCAGTGACAGGCTAGCCAAAAACATTCAGTACTTC. The V gene is TRBV25-1, the J gene TRBJ2-4; D not resolved. Deletions cut 3 bases from V and 0 bases from J, with 6 bases between. This CDR3 is built from 14 residues. Germline loops: CDR1 MGHDK, CDR2 SYGVNS.